Listed below are T cell receptor beta chains from one sample, sequenced in a study of blood T cell repertoires in COVID-19. Assay: immunoSEQ multiplex PCR; the TCRdb copy retains only in-frame clones and omits some. The sample lists 55,000 to 75,000 clones, around 81% occurring once. The sequencing sample was made of peripheral blood. The receptors derive from a man older than 75 with COVID-19, enrolled during active disease. Each CDR3 is given with its conserved first and last residue. Fields, in order: J gene, clone size, V gene, D gene, CDR3 protein, CDR3 DNA. D genes are given only for firm matches. Expanded clones get a size class; other rows say once, few or many, or leave the size out.

TRBJ1-3 | NA | TRBV6-1 | NA | CASSEAIRGRNSGNTIYF | TGTGCCAGCAGTGAAGCGATTCGGGGTCGGAACTCTGGAAACACCATATATTTT
TRBJ2-5 | once | TRBV19 | TRBD2 | CASKAGGETQYF | TGTGCCAGTAAAGCGGGGGGTGAGACCCAGTACTTC
TRBJ1-1 | NA | TRBV7-9 | NA | CASSLGSGRAAFF | TGTGCCAGCAGCTTAGGATCTGGCAGGGCGGCTTTCTTT
TRBJ1-1 | NA | TRBV10-3 | NA | CAISDPGRNTEAFF | TGTGCCATCAGTGACCCCGGTAGAAACACTGAAGCTTTCTTT
TRBJ1-1 | NA | TRBV6-2/TRBV6-3 | NA | CASSYSISEYSLNTEAFF | TGTGCCAGCAGTTACTCGATTTCTGAGTACTCCCTGAACACTGAAGCTTTCTTT
TRBJ2-5 | NA | TRBV5-1 | NA | CASSRRTTQQETQYF | TGCGCCAGCAGCCGACGGACTACCCAACAAGAGACCCAGTACTTC
TRBJ1-2 | NA | TRBV4-1 | TRBD1 | CASSQERDRGDGYTF | TGCGCCAGCAGCCAAGAAAGGGACAGGGGGGATGGCTACACCTTC
TRBJ2-3 | NA | TRBV5-1 | NA | CASSLVTGLDTQYF | TGCGCCAGCAGCTTAGTTACAGGGTTAGATACGCAGTATTTT
TRBJ1-2 | NA | TRBV6-5 | NA | CASTRGGYYGYTF | TGTGCCAGCACCCGTGGGGGGTACTATGGCTACACCTTC
TRBJ2-1 | once | TRBV2 | TRBD1 | CASSGRGPSEQFF | TGTGCCAGCAGTGGAAGGGGGCCCAGTGAGCAGTTCTTC
TRBJ2-2 | NA | TRBV29-1 | TRBD2 | CSVAGGTNTGELFF | TGCAGCGTAGCGGGGGGCACGAACACCGGGGAGCTGTTTTTT
TRBJ2-1 | NA | TRBV30 | NA | CAWGQYRNEQFF | TGTGCCTGGGGACAATATAGAAATGAGCAGTTCTTC
TRBJ1-1 | once | TRBV27 | TRBD1 | CASSWTGDTEAFF | TGTGCCAGCAGTTGGACAGGGGACACTGAAGCTTTCTTT
TRBJ1-1 | NA | TRBV19 | NA | CASSLRQGWAEAFF | TGTGCCAGTAGTCTCCGGCAGGGCTGGGCTGAAGCTTTCTTT
TRBJ2-2 | NA | TRBV20-1 | TRBD2 | CSASGAGTSGSNTGELFF | TGCAGTGCTAGTGGTGCTGGAACTAGCGGGAGTAACACCGGGGAGCTGTTTTTT
TRBJ2-1 | NA | TRBV27 | TRBD2 | CASSLLGLATYNEQFF | TGTGCCAGCAGTTTATTGGGACTAGCTACCTACAATGAGCAGTTCTTC
TRBJ1-2 | once | TRBV5-5 | NA | CASSLAGGYTF | TGTGCCAGCAGCTTGGCGGGGGGCTACACCTTC
TRBJ1-6 | NA | TRBV14 | NA | CASSLQQGSNSPLHF | TGTGCCAGCAGCCTACAACAGGGAAGTAATTCACCCCTCCACTTT
TRBJ1-2 | NA | TRBV18 | TRBD1 | CASSSTSGTGLYYGYTF | TGTGCCAGCTCATCAACGTCCGGGACAGGGCTCTACTATGGCTACACCTTC
TRBJ2-5 | NA | TRBV7-6 | NA | CASSLSGFQETQYF | TGTGCCAGCAGCTTGAGCGGGTTTCAAGAGACCCAGTACTTC
TRBJ2-5 | NA | TRBV7-9 | NA | CASSSRLGGETQYF | TGTGCCAGCAGCTCAAGACTCGGGGGAGAGACCCAGTACTTC
TRBJ1-5 | NA | TRBV19 | TRBD1 | CASSREGTGNQPQHF | TGTGCCAGTAGCCGAGAAGGGACAGGTAATCAGCCCCAGCATTTT
TRBJ2-3 | NA | TRBV2 | TRBD2 | CASMTSVTGYF | TGTGCCAGCATGACTAGCGTGACGGGGTATTTT
TRBJ2-6 | NA | TRBV7-6 | TRBD2 | CASSSAGSGANVLTF | TGTGCCAGCAGTTCAGCGGGGTCTGGGGCCAACGTCCTGACTTTC
TRBJ2-1 | NA | TRBV24-1 | TRBD2 | CATSGGLAGGQVYNEQFF | TGTGCCACCAGTGGGGGGCTAGCGGGAGGACAGGTGTACAATGAGCAGTTCTTC
TRBJ1-4 | NA | TRBV5-1 | NA | CASSQTATTNEKLFF | TGCGCCAGCAGCCAAACAGCTACAACTAATGAAAAACTGTTTTTT
TRBJ1-5 | few | TRBV7-2 | TRBD1 | CASSSGTGESNQPQHF | TGTGCCAGCAGCTCCGGGACAGGGGAAAGCAATCAGCCCCAGCATTTT
TRBJ2-7 | NA | TRBV7-9 | TRBD2 | CASSLSGGNSYEQYF | TGTGCCAGCAGCTTAAGCGGGGGTAACTCCTACGAGCAGTACTTC
TRBJ1-1 | once | TRBV29-1 | NA | CSVGGPATTSEAFF | TGCAGCGTTGGGGGTCCGGCAACGACTAGTGAAGCTTTCTTT
TRBJ2-1 | NA | TRBV24-1 | TRBD2 | CATSDFEAGGPGEQFF | TGTGCCACCAGTGATTTTGAGGCGGGAGGGCCAGGTGAGCAGTTCTTC
TRBJ1-2 | NA | TRBV11-3 | NA | CASSETRMEGYTF | TGTGCCAGCAGCGAGACACGTATGGAAGGCTACACCTTC
TRBJ1-6 | NA | TRBV28 | TRBD1 | CASNPEGQSQGAPLHF | TGTGCCAGCAATCCGGAGGGGCAGTCCCAGGGGGCACCCCTCCACTTT
TRBJ2-1 | NA | TRBV5-1 | TRBD2 | CASSSGTSGDLYNEQFF | TGCGCCAGCAGCTCCGGGACTAGCGGGGACCTTTACAATGAGCAGTTCTTC